This passage covers 31 T cell receptor beta chains from one sample sequenced in a study of T cells after yellow fever vaccination. MiXCR, applied by TCRdb to the 5' RACE reads, yields one record per CDR3 protein. The sample holds approximately 300,000 distinct CDR3 sequences, roughly 10% seen once. The sample here was CD4+ T cells sorted from PBMCs, taken 45 days after the yellow fever booster vaccination. These receptors were taken from a man in his late teens or twenties who received the YFV17D yellow fever vaccine.

This clonotype showed up just a few times. CDR3 coding DNA: TGTGCCAGCAGCCCCGGAGACCTCTATGGCTACACCTTC. Amino acids: CASSPGDLYGYTF. This sequence joins TRBV6-1 and TRBJ1-2; the D is unclear. This CDR3 is 13 amino acids long. The V end lost 6 bases, the J end lost 4 bases, and 12 bases lay between the germline ends. Germline-derived CDR1 and CDR2 are MNHNS and SASEGT.

The chain couples TRBV9 to TRBJ1-1; no clear D. Germline CDR1 SGDLS, CDR2 YYNGEE. The V end lost 3 bases, the J end lost 4 bases, and 7 bases lay between the germline ends. The CDR3 runs to 12 residues. The CDR3 is CASSEALTEAFF. Here the CDR3 DNA reads TGTGCCAGCAGCGAGGCCCTCACTGAAGCTTTCTTT.

This chain uses TRBV7-8 with TRBJ2-2, with D possibly TRBD2 on 6 matching bases. The CDR3 has 16 residues. The V end was cut by 4 bases, the J end by 4 bases, with 16 bases between. Per the germline V gene, CDR1 is SGHVS and CDR2 is FQNEAQ. The CDR3 DNA sequence: TGTGCCAGCAGCTACGTCATGGCGGGGAGCACCGGGGAGCTGTTTTTT. Translation gives CASSYVMAGSTGELFF. Variable domain in full (rest from reference TRBV7-8 and TRBJ2-2): GAGVSQSPRYKVAKRGQDVALRCDPISGHVSLFWYQQALGQGPEFLTYFQNEAQLDKSGLPSDRFFAERPEGSVSTLKIQRTQQEDSAVYLCASSYVMAGSTGELFFGEGSRLTVL.

V is TRBV15 and J is TRBJ1-1, with D maybe TRBD1 (6 bases). Germline V lookup: CDR1 LNHNV, CDR2 YYDKDF (reference sequence). This CDR3 comprises 16 residues. V lost 1 base to trimming and J lost 8 bases, with 20 bases between them. In DNA, the CDR3 is TGTGCCACCAGCAGAGGTCAGGGGCAGGGGCGTATGGAAGCTTTCTTT. It codes for CATSRGQGQGRMEAFF.

This clonotype is a singleton in its sample. This chain connects TRBV5-1 to TRBJ1-5, with D uncertain. Trimming took 1 base from V and 3 from J, leaving 5 bases between them. Germline V CDR1 and CDR2: SGHRS, YFSETQ. This CDR3 spans 13 amino acids. As DNA, the CDR3 is TGCGCCAGCAGCTTGTATCCCAATCAGCCCCAGCATTTT. Protein: CASSLYPNQPQHF.

This clonotype was recorded a few times. The rearrangement uses TRBV6-2 or TRBV6-3 and TRBJ2-1; no definite D call. Trimming pared 2 bases from V and 7 bases from J, leaving 9 bases between. CDR3 length: 13 residues. Germline V gives CDR1 MNHEY, CDR2 SVGEGT. The CDR3: CASSYISLNEQFF. As DNA, the CDR3 is TGTGCCAGCAGTTACATTAGCCTGAATGAGCAGTTCTTC.

The J gene is TRBJ2-1, the V gene TRBV6-2 or TRBV6-3; 9 bases line up with TRBD2. Trimming cost V 5 bases and J 7 bases; bases outside gene matches: 9. The CDR3 extends over 15 amino acids. Germline values: CDR1 MNHEY, CDR2 SVGEGT. The CDR3 loop reads CASSSPGAGGNEQFF. CDR3 bases: TGTGCCAGCAGTAGCCCCGGTGCGGGGGGGAATGAGCAGTTCTTC.

In this sample, this clonotype turned up a few times. The chain recombines TRBV19 with TRBJ1-5; D not resolved. V was pared by 0 bases and J by 5 bases, with 17 bases between. The CDR3 covers 17 residues. CDR1 LNHDA and CDR2 SQIVND come from the germline V gene (reference sequence). CDR3 in DNA: TGTGCCAGTAGTATAGATTTATGGGCTCCGCGGGATCAGCCCCAGCATTTT. It encodes CASSIDLWAPRDQPQHF.

This clonotype was recorded a few times. The chain employs TRBV12-3 or TRBV12-4 and TRBJ2-7, with D possibly being TRBD1 or TRBD2 (5 bases each). The V and J ends lost 2 bases and 3 bases respectively, with 11 bases between them. The CDR3 has 14 amino acids. CDR3 region: CASSLQGEYYEQYF. Here the CDR3 DNA reads TGTGCCAGCAGTTTACAGGGAGAGTACTACGAGCAGTACTTC.

The chain has TRBV19 and TRBJ2-1, with no clear D. The ends were cut back, 3 bases at V and 7 bases at J, with 13 bases in the middle. Germline V gene sequence: CDR1 LNHDA, CDR2 SQIVND (reference sequence). This CDR3 has 14 amino acids. This chain's CDR3 is CASSIPPALNEQFF. The CDR3 nucleotides read TGTGCCAGTAGTATCCCCCCTGCACTGAATGAGCAGTTCTTC.

The rearrangement links TRBV5-4 to TRBJ2-6; 7 nucleotides line up with TRBD1. After removal of 9 bases from V and 0 bases from J, the junction contained 6 bases not matched to a gene. In germline, CDR1 is SGHNT, CDR2 YYREEE (reference sequence). This CDR3 is built from 15 residues. The CDR3 DNA follows: TGTGCCACCGGGACAGCTAGCTCTGGGGCCAACGTCCTGACTTTC. This translates into CATGTASSGANVLTF.

This clonotype was counted between two and nine times. V and J are TRBV7-9 and TRBJ1-3; a weak D match, TRBD1 (5 bases). The CDR3 is 17 residues long. V was pared by 5 bases and J by 0 bases, with 17 bases between. Germline V gives CDR1 SEHNR, CDR2 FQNEAQ (reference sequence). The chain's CDR3 is CASSGGTGLLSGNTIYF. The CDR3 DNA is TGTGCCAGCAGCGGCGGCACAGGACTTCTCTCTGGAAACACCATATATTTT.

A few counts support this clonotype. V is TRBV6-1 and J is TRBJ2-2; no reliable D call. V was clipped by 6 bases and J by 2 bases, with 10 bases between them. The V gene's germline CDR1 is MNHNS and CDR2 SASEGT. The CDR3 spans 14 residues. CDR3 sequence reads: CASSGNINTGELFF. DNA for the CDR3: TGTGCCAGCAGCGGAAACATAAACACCGGGGAGCTGTTTTTT.

This clonotype was recorded at least ten times. This chain joins TRBV7-2 and TRBJ2-3; TRBD1 might be the D (6 bases). The germline V gene has CDR1 SGHTA and CDR2 FQGNSA. The CDR3 totals 15 residues. V lost 3 bases, J lost 3 bases, and 13 bases lay in between. CDR3 amino acids: CASSFVGAGTDTQYF. CDR3 in DNA: TGTGCCAGCAGCTTCGTGGGGGCCGGAACAGATACGCAGTATTTT.

Turning to this clonotype: Germline and junction disagree at one end, which may indicate a read error. The chain couples TRBV7-9 to TRBJ2-3; no firm D call. CDR3 length: 15 amino acids. Germline CDR1 and CDR2: SEHNR and FQNEAQ (reference sequence). This chain's CDR3 is CDSTPTRPDRDTQYF. The CDR3 DNA sequence: TGTGACAGCACCCCAACCAGGCCGGACCGAGATACGCAGTATTTT.

The chain carries TRBV4-2 and TRBJ1-6; the D gene is possibly TRBD1 (6 bases). CDR1 LGHNA and CDR2 YNFKEQ come from the germline V gene. This CDR3 is 16 amino acids long. Trimming took off 1 base at V and 10 bases at J, with 17 bases between the two ends. CDR3 sequence: CASSQVGQGLYSPLHF. The CDR3 DNA sequence: TGTGCCAGCAGCCAAGTCGGCCAGGGGTTGTACTCACCCCTCCACTTT.

The chain is built from TRBV5-5 and TRBJ2-7; possibly TRBD1 for D (5 bases). CDR1 and CDR2 from the germline V gene are SGHKS and YYEKEE (reference sequence). The CDR3 extends over 16 amino acids. The germline V and J ends were trimmed by 4 bases and 3 bases, with 20 bases remaining between them. CDR3 coding DNA: TGTGCCAGCAGCGCTACTCAGGGTTCTGCTCTCTACGAGCAGTACGTC. Translation gives CASSATQGSALYEQYV.

This clonotype was observed at least ten times. The chain has TRBV4-3 and TRBJ2-3; 12 positions agree with TRBD2. This CDR3 has 17 amino acids. The trim removed 5 bases at V and 6 bases at J, leaving 12 bases unmatched. CDR1 is LGHNA, CDR2 YSLEER, per germline. CDR3 sequence reads: CASSSGVLAGGLDTQYF. CDR3 DNA sequence: TGCGCCAGCAGCTCAGGGGTTCTAGCGGGGGGGCTCGATACGCAGTATTTT.

The chain recombines TRBV5-1 with TRBJ1-1; 10 bases map to TRBD1. V dropped 0 bases and J dropped 8; count of bases not matched to a gene: 10. CDR3 length equals 16 residues. Germline V gene sequence: CDR1 SGHRS, CDR2 YFSETQ. CDR3 residues: CASSLAEGTGAREAFF. CDR3 DNA sequence: TGCGCCAGCAGCTTGGCCGAGGGGACAGGGGCTCGGGAAGCTTTCTTT.

This rearrangement joins TRBV20-1 to TRBJ1-2; 7 positions match TRBD1. The CDR3 has 17 amino acids. CDR1 and CDR2 (germline): DFQATT, SNEGSKA (reference sequence). J was trimmed by 1 base and V by 2 bases; bases with no gene match: 13. CDR3 sequence reads: CSARTKGAILFNYGYTF. DNA for the CDR3: TGCAGTGCTAGAACTAAGGGGGCGATCTTATTTAACTATGGCTACACCTTC.

This clonotype was detected a few times. J is TRBJ1-6 and V is TRBV5-5; no firm D call. CDR1 and CDR2 from the germline V gene are SGHKS and YYEKEE (reference sequence). The CDR3 runs to 13 residues. Trimming took 0 bases from V and 11 from J, leaving 9 bases between them. CDR3 in amino acids: CASSLEGLAPLHF. The CDR3 coding sequence is TGTGCCAGCAGCTTGGAGGGCCTCGCACCCCTCCACTTT.

This clonotype was detected only a few times. This chain uses TRBV20-1 with TRBJ2-1; D remains unclear. The CDR3 has 13 residues. Germline V gene data show CDR1 as DFQATT and CDR2 as SNEGSKA (reference sequence). V shed 4 bases and J shed 3 bases, with 10 bases lying between them. This chain's CDR3 is CSAKGTGYNEQFF. Written as DNA, the CDR3 is TGCAGTGCTAAGGGTACCGGCTACAATGAGCAGTTCTTC.

The gene calls are TRBV7-9 and TRBJ1-1; a possible D gene is TRBD1 (5 bases). This CDR3 contains 14 residues. CDR1 and CDR2 from the germline V gene are SEHNR and FQNEAQ (reference sequence). Deletions cut 0 bases from V and 4 bases from J, with 9 bases between. CDR3 in amino acids: CASSLAGGFTEAFF. In nucleotides, the CDR3 is TGTGCCAGCAGCTTAGCCGGGGGATTCACTGAAGCTTTCTTT.

This clonotype was found a few times. The gene calls are TRBV6-1 and TRBJ1-5, with D possibly TRBD1 on 5 matching bases. The CDR3 contains 14 residues. CDR1 MNHNS and CDR2 SASEGT come from the germline V gene. V gave up 5 bases and J gave up 5 bases, with 13 bases separating them. CDR3 DNA: TGTGCCAGCAGTCGACCAGGGCCCGATCAGCCCCAGCATTTT. It codes for CASSRPGPDQPQHF.

This chain joins TRBV3-1 and TRBJ2-5; TRBD2 is a possible D gene (6 bases). The length of the CDR3 is 15 residues. From germline, CDR1 is LGHDT and CDR2 YNNKEL (reference sequence). V lost 3 bases and J lost 4, with 15 bases in between. CDR3 protein: CASSQSWEVAETQYF. DNA for the CDR3: TGTGCCAGCAGCCAGTCGTGGGAGGTGGCAGAGACCCAGTACTTC.

This clonotype was counted between two and nine times. The chain links TRBV29-1 to TRBJ2-5, with TRBD1 matching 7 bases. This CDR3 is 14 amino acids long. V lost 4 bases and J lost 0; bases outside the gene matches: 5. Germline V lookup: CDR1 SQVTM, CDR2 ANQGSEA. Here the CDR3 reads CSVATGIHQETQYF. Here the CDR3 DNA reads TGCAGCGTTGCGACAGGGATTCACCAAGAGACCCAGTACTTC.

The V call is TRBV12-3 or TRBV12-4, the J call TRBJ1-4, with a weak D call TRBD1 (5 bases). The CDR3 covers 14 residues. The V and J ends lost 7 bases and 5 bases respectively, with 14 bases between them. Here the CDR3 DNA reads TGTGCCAGCACCCCGGGAAGGGGAAATGAAAAACTGTTTTTT. Translation: CASTPGRGNEKLFF.

This clonotype was observed a handful of times. The chain has TRBV4-1 and TRBJ2-4; tentatively, D is TRBD1 or TRBD2 (5 bases each). Germline assignment: CDR1 MGHRA and CDR2 YSYEKL. The V gene lost 1 base and the J gene lost 7 bases, with 14 bases spanning the gap. The CDR3 covers 15 residues. The CDR3 is CASSQAPGAINIQYF. CDR3 bases: TGCGCCAGCAGCCAAGCGCCCGGGGCCATTAACATTCAGTACTTC.

This clonotype appeared many times. The gene calls are TRBV5-1 and TRBJ2-7, with D maybe TRBD2 (6 bases). Trimming stripped 4 bases from V and 0 bases from J, with 14 bases between. The CDR3 spans 15 residues. Germline CDR1 and CDR2: SGHRS and YFSETQ. This chain's CDR3 is CASSTTGLSSYEQYF. DNA for the CDR3: TGCGCCAGCAGCACCACCGGACTAAGCTCCTACGAGCAGTACTTC. Complete variable domain (other parts from reference TRBV5-1 and TRBJ2-7): KAGVTQTPRYLIKTRGQQVTLSCSPISGHRSVSWYQQTPGQGLQFLFEYFSETQRNKGNFPGRFSGRQFSNSRSEMNVSTLELGDSALYLCASSTTGLSSYEQYFGPGTRLTVT.

This clonotype was found a few times. This chain links TRBV20-1 with TRBJ2-7; 10 positions match TRBD1. CDR3 length: 14 residues. Germline-derived CDR1 and CDR2 are DFQATT and SNEGSKA (reference sequence). V dropped 1 base and J dropped 2; count of bases not matched to a gene: 2. This CDR3 reads CSARAGTGAYEQYF. The CDR3 region has the DNA TGCAGTGCTAGAGCCGGGACAGGGGCCTACGAGCAGTACTTC.

V usage is TRBV7-9 and J usage is TRBJ1-6, with TRBD1 identical over 7 bases. This CDR3 comprises 14 residues. Germline values: CDR1 SEHNR, CDR2 FQNEAQ (reference sequence). J was trimmed by 6 bases and V by 5 bases; bases with no gene match: 4. The CDR3 region is CASSPTGSNSPLHF. DNA for the CDR3: TGTGCCAGCAGCCCGACAGGGAGTAATTCACCCCTCCACTTT.